The 20 T cell receptor beta chains given below trace back to one sample, sequenced in a study of cytotoxic CD8 clonotypes in ibrutinib-treated CLL. Some clones are missing from TCRdb's copy, which holds only in-frame ones; the method was immunoSEQ multiplex PCR. The data contain approximately 74,000 clones, more than 75% of them seen just once; the ten biggest clones take up 7.5% to 9.5%. Here the sequenced sample was PBMCs, taken at disease progression, from a patient treated with ibrutinib. These receptors were taken from a human donor with chronic lymphocytic leukemia.

The chain combines TRBV18 with TRBJ1-2, with a tentative D call TRBD1 (6 bases). This CDR3 contains 15 residues. Trimming shortened V by 3 bases and J by 4 bases, and 15 bases separated the two germline ends. Germline CDR1 and CDR2: KGHSH and LQKENI. CDR3 in amino acids: CASSPPQGIGYGYTF. The CDR3 nucleotides are TGTGCCAGCTCACCGCCACAGGGAATAGGCTATGGCTACACCTTC.

V is TRBV27 and J is TRBJ2-5, with 7 bases that match TRBD1. The tail of the sequence fits TRBJ2-7 better, so the J call may be wrong. Per germline, CDR1 MNHEY and CDR2 SMNVEV (reference sequence). The CDR3 has 14 amino acids. CDR3 sequence reads: CASSPRDSSYEQYF. As DNA, the CDR3 is TGTGCCAGCAGTCCTCGGGACAGCTCCTACGAGCAGTACTTC.

The chain couples TRBV28 to TRBJ1-6; D remains unclear. V lost 2 bases and J lost 0, with 8 bases in between. The CDR3 loop spans 16 amino acids. Germline lookup yields CDR1 MDHEN and CDR2 SYDVKM. CDR3 in DNA: TGTGCCAGCAGTTTACGACTGCTCTCCTATAATTCACCCCTCCACTTT. Its protein product is CASSLRLLSYNSPLHF.

The chain employs TRBV5-1 and TRBJ2-1; the match to TRBD2 covers 13 bases. V was pared by 7 bases and J by 6 bases, with 7 bases of the junction left unmatched. CDR1 is SGHRS, CDR2 YFSETQ, per germline. This CDR3 comprises 15 residues. Here the CDR3 reads CASGGLAGDSNEQFF. The CDR3 bases are TGCGCCAGCGGCGGACTAGCGGGAGACTCCAATGAGCAGTTCTTC.

J is TRBJ2-5 and V is TRBV5-5, with D possibly matching TRBD1 (5 bases). Germline CDR1 and CDR2: SGHKS and YYEKEE (reference sequence). The CDR3 contains 15 residues. Trimming took 4 bases from V and 1 from J, leaving 14 bases between them. DNA for the CDR3: TGTGCCAGCAGCATAGGACATGGCGCCCAAGAGACCCAGTACTTC. It specifies CASSIGHGAQETQYF.

This clone was detected a few times. The chain uses TRBV2 and TRBJ1-5; D not resolved. The CDR3 has 12 residues. Germline V gene data show CDR1 as SNHLY and CDR2 as FYNNEI. The ends were cut back, 2 bases at V and 9 bases at J, with 8 bases in the middle. CDR3 sequence: CASSESGRPQHF. DNA of the CDR3: TGTGCCAGCAGTGAATCTGGGAGGCCCCAGCATTTT.

The chain employs TRBV27 and TRBJ2-3, with 8 bases fitting TRBD1. CDR1 and CDR2 from the germline V gene are MNHEY and SMNVEV (reference sequence). The ends lost 5 bases at V and 3 bases at J; junction bases unmatched: 10. The CDR3 loop spans 16 amino acids. This CDR3 reads CASSPLGQGDTDTQYF. In DNA, the CDR3 is TGTGCCAGCAGTCCGCTCGGACAGGGTGATACAGATACGCAGTATTTT.

The V and J genes are TRBV28 and TRBJ1-2; weak D call: TRBD1 (5 bases). The CDR3 totals 13 residues. Trimming removed 6 bases at V and 8 bases at J, with 16 bases between. Germline CDR1 reads MDHEN; CDR2 reads SYDVKM. The CDR3 region has the DNA TGTGCCAGCAGGTTCGTTGGGGCACGGGGCTACACCTTC. It translates to CASRFVGARGYTF.

This sequence joins TRBV5-1 and TRBJ1-1; possible D gene TRBD1, 5 bases. V gave up 1 base and J gave up 1 base, with 11 bases separating them. CDR1 and CDR2 (germline): SGHRS, YFSETQ. The CDR3 totals 15 residues. The CDR3 protein is CASSLSGRENTEAFF. DNA of the CDR3: TGCGCCAGCAGCTTGTCGGGCAGGGAGAACACTGAAGCTTTCTTT.

This rearrangement joins TRBV7-3 to TRBJ2-2; tentative D call: TRBD1 (5 bases). This CDR3 is 13 amino acids long. Germline V gives CDR1 SGHTA, CDR2 FQGTGA. Trimming cost V 3 bases and J 5 bases, with 7 bases left between them. CDR3 nucleotides: TGTGCCAGCAGCTTCAAGGGGACCGGGGAGCTGTTTTTT. It codes for CASSFKGTGELFF.

CDR3: CASSLTMGPAETQYF. The CDR3 DNA reads as TGTGCCAGCAGCTTAACGATGGGGCCCGCGGAGACCCAGTACTTC. The chain employs TRBV7-9 and TRBJ2-5, with D perhaps TRBD1 (5 bases). V gave up 2 bases and J gave up 5 bases, with 15 bases separating them. The CDR3 sequence is 15 residues long. CDR1 and CDR2 from the germline V gene are SEHNR and FQNEAQ (reference sequence).

The gene calls are TRBV2 and TRBJ2-3; 9 bases match TRBD1. This CDR3 spans 16 amino acids. CDR1 is SNHLY, CDR2 FYNNEI, per germline. With V trimmed by 4 bases and J by 4 bases, 9 bases remained unmatched. The CDR3 DNA reads TGTGCCAGCAGTGTGAAACAGGGGGCTAGGGCAGATACGCAGTATTTT. The encoded protein is CASSVKQGARADTQYF.

This clone has a single count. The gene calls are TRBV9 and TRBJ1-3, with a weak D call TRBD1 (6 bases). Trimming took 3 bases from V and 2 from J, leaving 12 bases between them. Germline V gene sequence: CDR1 SGDLS, CDR2 YYNGEE. The CDR3 contains 15 residues. CDR3 loop: CASSARGGPGNTIYF. In DNA form, the CDR3 reads TGTGCCAGCAGCGCGAGAGGGGGTCCTGGAAACACCATATATTTT.

The chain employs TRBV5-5 and TRBJ1-3, with a tentative D call TRBD1 (6 bases). The V end was cut by 4 bases, the J end by 1 base, with 12 bases between. This CDR3 spans 15 amino acids. The germline CDR1 and CDR2 sequences are SGHKS and YYEKEE (reference sequence). In DNA form, the CDR3 reads TGTGCCAGCAGCCGATGGGGGGCTTCTGGAAACACCATATATTTT. Translated, it gives CASSRWGASGNTIYF.

This chain links TRBV10-2 with TRBJ2-7; D remains ambiguous. Trimming cost V 3 bases and J 6 bases, with 6 bases left between them. CDR3 length equals 11 residues. CDR1 is WSHSY, CDR2 SAAADI, per germline. The CDR3 coding sequence is TGCGCCAGCAGTGATAGACGCGAGCAGTACTTC. Protein product: CASSDRREQYF.

This clone was recorded only once. The gene calls are TRBV6-1 and TRBJ1-3, with TRBD1 as a possible D gene (6 bases). This CDR3 has 15 amino acids. V lost 2 bases and J lost 4, with 12 bases in between. Germline V CDR1 and CDR2: MNHNS, SASEGT. This CDR3 is CASSEYGTLGNTIYF. The CDR3 region has the DNA TGTGCCAGCAGTGAATACGGGACACTCGGAAACACCATATATTTT.

V usage is TRBV2 and J usage is TRBJ2-7; a weak D match, TRBD2 (6 bases). Trimming took off 9 bases at V and 0 bases at J, with 9 bases between the two ends. Per germline, CDR1 SNHLY and CDR2 FYNNEI. The CDR3 loop spans 12 amino acids. The CDR3 spells CASRDSSYEQYF. Here the CDR3 DNA reads TGTGCCAGTCGGGACTCCTCCTACGAGCAGTACTTC.

V usage is TRBV9 and J usage is TRBJ2-2; either TRBD1 or TRBD2 may fit D (5 bases each). The CDR3 spans 18 residues. The V end was cut by 3 bases, the J end by 1 base, with 19 bases between. CDR1 and CDR2 (germline): SGDLS, YYNGEE. This chain's CDR3 is CASSGKLPGGLNTGELFF. Written as DNA, the CDR3 is TGTGCCAGCAGCGGCAAATTACCTGGGGGATTGAACACCGGGGAGCTGTTTTTT.

The chain couples TRBV6-1 to TRBJ2-7; the match to TRBD2 covers 7 bases. Germline V gene sequence: CDR1 MNHNS, CDR2 SASEGT. V lost 5 bases to trimming and J lost 5 bases; unmatched junction nucleotides: 12. This CDR3 comprises 15 residues. Here the CDR3 reads CASSQSVSRGDEQYF. The CDR3, as DNA: TGTGCCAGCAGTCAGTCGGTGAGCCGGGGGGACGAGCAGTACTTC.

V gene TRBV5-4 combines with J gene TRBJ1-5, with D possibly TRBD1 on 5 matching bases. Trimming took 4 bases from V and 7 from J, leaving 18 bases between them. From germline, CDR1 is SGHNT and CDR2 YYREEE (reference sequence). The CDR3 length is 15 residues. DNA for the CDR3: TGTGCCAGCAGCCACGGTGGGGACGGCGGCCAGCCCCAGCATTTT. Translating gives CASSHGGDGGQPQHF.